The source of this T cell receptor (beta chain) is a study of cytomegalovirus exposure and HLA in healthy donors. Profiling relied on immunoSEQ multiplex PCR, and the TCRdb table lists in-frame clones only, not all of them. The sample includes more than 60,000 clones, 75% to 90% of them seen just once. The CDR3 sequence is 15 residues long. Trimming pared 1 base from V and 6 bases from J, leaving 16 bases between. Germline lookup yields CDR1 MGHRA and CDR2 YSYEKL. The table lists this clone with many counts. The chain couples TRBV4-1 to TRBJ2-7; tentatively, D is TRBD2 (5 bases). This TCR derives from a woman aged 18-29 years in good health and CMV-seronegative. The source material was PBMCs. CDR3 region: CASSQGAGRAREQYF. CDR3 sequence (DNA): TGCGCCAGCAGCCAAGGTGCGGGCAGAGCACGCGAGCAGTACTTC.